These 12 T cell receptor beta chains were sequenced from one sample in a study of beta chain features in type 1 diabetes. General study findings and limits: Shortening that was moderate but significant affected the TCRB CDR3s of Type 1 diabetes patients in all four CD4+ subsets.

Which antigens these TCRs recognize remains unknown. cDNA synthesis used the whole RNA isolate, giving expressed TCRB sequences. Using immunoSEQ multiplex PCR, the repertoire was profiled, and TCRdb retains in-frame clones only, with some absent. The table shows 600,000 to 750,000 clones, with approximately 13% occurring only once. Source material: naive CD4+ T cells from blood. The receptors originated from a man aged 25-45 years with type 1 diabetes.

This clone was seen a few times. The V and J genes are TRBV7-8 and TRBJ1-5; D gene ambiguous. The V gene lost 1 base and the J gene lost 5 bases, with 6 bases spanning the gap. The CDR3 contains 13 residues. CDR1 and CDR2 (germline): SGHVS, FQNEAQ. CDR3 sequence reads: CASSLGRDQPQHF. The CDR3 nucleotides are TGTGCCAGCAGCTTAGGGCGGGATCAGCCCCAGCATTTT.

CDR3 amino acids: CASSLVGSYGEQYF. The CDR3 DNA follows: TGCGCCAGCAGCTTGGTAGGGAGCTATGGCGAGCAGTACTTC. J is TRBJ2-7 and V is TRBV5-1, with D perhaps matching TRBD2 (5 bases). This CDR3 has 14 amino acids. Germline lookup yields CDR1 SGHRS and CDR2 YFSETQ. The V and J ends lost 0 bases and 6 bases respectively, with 13 bases between them. The full variable domain, in which reference TRBV5-1 and TRBJ2-7 provide the parts outside the CDR3, is KAGVTQTPRYLIKTRGQQVTLSCSPISGHRSVSWYQQTPGQGLQFLFEYFSETQRNKGNFPGRFSGRQFSNSRSEMNVSTLELGDSALYLCASSLVGSYGEQYFGPGTRLTVT.

Worth noting for this clone: The same CDR3 is also encoded by other DNA sequences in this sample. The chain links TRBV7-9 to TRBJ1-1; 10 bases agree with TRBD1. This CDR3 has 14 residues. Germline-derived CDR1 and CDR2 are SEHNR and FQNEAQ (reference sequence). J was trimmed by 1 base and V by 5 bases; bases with no gene match: 1. This CDR3 reads CASSRDRGNTEAFF. In DNA, the CDR3 is TGTGCCAGCAGCCGGGACAGGGGGAACACTGAAGCTTTCTTT.

This clone turned up a few times. The chain combines TRBV6-5 with TRBJ2-3; maybe TRBD2 (6 bases). Germline-derived CDR1 and CDR2 are MNHEY and SVGAGI. Trimming pared 7 bases from V and 5 bases from J, leaving 13 bases between. The CDR3 runs to 13 residues. In DNA, the CDR3 is TGTGCCAGCACCTTCGGGGGTGGAGATACGCAGTATTTT. Translating it yields CASTFGGGDTQYF.

The chain combines TRBV29-1 with TRBJ1-3; 7 bases map to TRBD1. The CDR3 spans 15 residues. Per germline, CDR1 SQVTM and CDR2 ANQGSEA. Trimming at V came to 2 bases and at J to 2 bases, leaving 6 bases not matched to a gene. The CDR3 loop reads CSVELQGLPGNTIYF. In DNA, the CDR3 is TGCAGCGTTGAACTACAGGGGTTACCTGGAAACACCATATATTTT.

This clone was observed a handful of times. The V and J genes are TRBV5-1 and TRBJ2-3; D not resolved. Trimming left V 4 bases short and J 4 bases short, with 16 bases between. This CDR3 has 15 residues. The germline V gene encodes CDR1 SGHRS and CDR2 YFSETQ. This CDR3 reads CASSPTGNPADTQYF. The CDR3 DNA reads as TGCGCCAGCAGCCCGACCGGTAACCCGGCAGATACGCAGTATTTT.

This chain joins TRBV15 and TRBJ2-5; D not certain. V was pared by 0 bases and J by 3 bases, with 8 bases between. The CDR3 is 14 amino acids. CDR1 is LNHNV and CDR2 is YYDKDF in the germline V gene (reference sequence). CDR3 loop: CATSRDRGKETQYF. In DNA, the CDR3 is TGTGCCACCAGCAGAGATCGAGGCAAAGAGACCCAGTACTTC.

The rearrangement uses TRBV7-8 and TRBJ2-2, with 7 bases aligning to TRBD1. Germline trimming cut 5 bases from V and 7 bases from J; bases unmatched to any gene: 7. CDR3 length equals 14 residues. In germline, CDR1 is SGHVS, CDR2 FQNEAQ. CDR3 residues: CASSLGTVGGELFF. The CDR3 nucleotides read TGTGCCAGCAGCCTCGGGACAGTCGGCGGGGAGCTGTTTTTT.

This clone was seen a few times. The chain employs TRBV9 and TRBJ2-3, with 7 positions matching TRBD1. CDR3 size: 13 residues. Germline CDR1 reads SGDLS; CDR2 reads YYNGEE. V gave up 4 bases and J gave up 3 bases; unmatched junction bases: 2. Written as DNA, the CDR3 is TGTGCCAGCAGCACAGGGGAGACAGATACGCAGTATTTT. It yields the protein CASSTGETDTQYF.

The J gene is TRBJ2-1, the V gene TRBV28; D is perhaps TRBD1 (6 bases). The CDR3 runs to 12 residues. V was trimmed by 4 bases and J by 8 bases, leaving 9 bases between them. The germline gives CDR1 MDHEN, CDR2 SYDVKM. CDR3 sequence: CASSWGLDEQFF. In nucleotides, the CDR3 is TGTGCCAGCAGTTGGGGGCTGGATGAGCAGTTCTTC.

This clone has more than one count but fewer than ten. The rearrangement uses TRBV7-8 and TRBJ1-2, with D unclear. Germline V gene data show CDR1 as SGHVS and CDR2 as FQNEAQ. This CDR3 has 14 residues. V shed 0 bases and J shed 2 bases, with 7 bases lying between them. CDR3 sequence (DNA): TGTGCCAGCAGCTTAGCCAGTCAGAACTATGGCTACACCTTC. Translating gives CASSLASQNYGYTF.

This clone has just a few counts. This chain connects TRBV20-1 to TRBJ2-1; D remains ambiguous. Between the trimmed V and J ends, which lost 7 bases and 1 base, there was a span of 5 bases. The V gene's germline CDR1 is DFQATT and CDR2 SNEGSKA (reference sequence). CDR3 length equals 11 residues. As DNA, the CDR3 is TGCAGTGTTACTTCCTACAATGAGCAGTTCTTC. Translation gives CSVTSYNEQFF.